A selection of T cell receptor beta chains follows, all from one sample in a study of Graves' ophthalmopathy and Graves' hyperthyroidism. Via MiXCR, TCRdb re-called the multiplex PCR reads, giving one row per CDR3 protein. Among roughly 600,000 distinct CDR3 sequences listed, roughly 40% were seen once. Sequencing used peripheral blood or thyroid tissue (not recorded which). The receptor source for this set is an adult man with Graves' hyperthyroidism. Each CDR3 is given without its conserved first and last residue.

TRBJ1-6 TRBV2 ASSEALRGALDNSPLH
TRBJ1-1 TRBV19 ASAGTVNTEAF
TRBJ2-7 TRBV24-1 ATSGYPSSYNEQY
TRBJ1-2 TRBV19 ASKAGGRGGGYT
TRBJ1-5 TRBV5-6 ASSWGGVAVTYSNQPQH
TRBJ1-4 TRBV20-1 SAKLQGSANEKLF
TRBJ2-7 TRBV7-2 ASSERGLAGGSYEQY
TRBJ2-7 TRBV3-1 ASSQTGDEQY
TRBJ2-5 TRBV19 ATNHRETQY
TRBJ1-1 TRBV7-2 ASSLGGGRHTEAF
TRBJ1-2 TRBV7-2 ASSFRDRETYGYT
TRBJ2-5 TRBV7-9 ASSLFAQETQY
TRBJ2-3 TRBV19 ASRNWGGTDTQY
TRBJ1-1 TRBV5-8 ASSPINRVGGTEAF
TRBJ1-1 TRBV2 ASSEQGEVTEAF
TRBJ2-7 TRBV11-1 ASSWSSHRGGSYEQY
TRBJ1-2 TRBV2 ASKGGPNYGYT
TRBJ1-2 TRBV7-9 ASSGQGTNYGYT
TRBJ2-7 TRBV5-5 ASSLRDRYEQY
TRBJ1-1 TRBV6-2/TRBV6-3 ASSYRAVEAF
TRBJ1-2 TRBV6-2/TRBV6-3 ASIEGRGGNYGYT
TRBJ2-7 TRBV4-1 ASSQDTRLAVYYEQY
TRBJ2-2 TRBV5-1 ASSGDRVTGELF
TRBJ2-7 TRBV7-2 ASRTGLSHEQY
TRBJ2-1 TRBV24-1 ATSFSGRANEQF
TRBJ1-5 TRBV18 ASSREFNQPQH
TRBJ1-2 TRBV6-6 ASNPSIYDYGYT
TRBJ1-2 TRBV7-2 ASRKRTGDLSGQIGYT
TRBJ1-4 TRBV29-1 SVDARAPGKLF
TRBJ2-2 TRBV7-3 ASSASLAGELF
TRBJ1-5 TRBV24-1 ATSDSEEQPQH
TRBJ2-5 TRBV6-5 ASSGGTEVQETQY
TRBJ1-1 TRBV29-1 SVEEAEAF
TRBJ1-1 TRBV19 AILQGDILMNTEAF
TRBJ1-1 TRBV2 ASNRGSNTEAF
TRBJ1-1 TRBV15 ATSRERRGRTEAF
TRBJ2-7 TRBV11-2 ASSLVGLAGLFSEQY
TRBJ2-3 TRBV7-3 ASSFYSDREDTQY
TRBJ2-1 TRBV7-2 ASRLGAGGQNEQF
TRBJ2-2 TRBV7-9 ASGTGVNTGELF
TRBJ1-5 TRBV12-3/TRBV12-4 ASSLGLPNQPQH
TRBJ1-5 TRBV12-3/TRBV12-4 ASSYGAQQPQH
TRBJ2-7 TRBV4-1 ASRATSGRSYEQY
TRBJ1-4 TRBV20-1 SARSGRGNEKLF
TRBJ2-5 TRBV12-3/TRBV12-4 ARTTPESGAQY
TRBJ2-1 TRBV10-3 AISEDWDNEQF
TRBJ1-6 TRBV5-1 ASSLRGANSPLH
TRBJ2-7 TRBV12-3/TRBV12-4 ASSLGFRGNEQY
TRBJ2-7 TRBV20-1 SARSGLGVAEEQY
TRBJ2-6 TRBV10-3 AISESVSGANVLT
TRBJ2-2 TRBV5-8 ASSSIPGSGTGELF
TRBJ1-2 TRBV2 ATSQGASYGYT